The entry below gives a single TCR beta chain sequence along with its context. Which antigen it targets is not known. No much larger clone is present one base from it, and per-base qualities are unavailable. From the cysteine through the phenylalanine, the CDR3 covers 17 amino acids. Of the read, only the CDR3 DNA is kept; its 51 bases are in frame from base 1. CDR1 and CDR2 are read off the germline V gene (reference sequence) as LNHDA and SQIVND. From V the trimming removes 4 bases and from J it removes 3 bases, while the gene matches leave 9 bases of the junction unaccounted for. TCRB CDR3 regions were amplified from around 1.9 ug genomic DNA, or all available DNA if less, using the immunoSEQ assay. The multiplex PCR relied on 60 forward primers for TCR V beta segments and 13 reverse primers for J beta segments. To estimate the number of reads per starting template, synthetic control templates were added to each sample at limiting dilution. Reads of 87 bp were generated by sequencing on the Illumina HiSeq System. The authors' analysis ran thus. PCR and sequencing errors were removed by merging closely related sequences with a nearest neighbor algorithm. TCR overlap was defined as the percentage of unique tumor TCR beta sequences that were also found in the peripheral blood of the same patient. The source is immuneACCESS, and TCRdb retained only in-frame sequences with V and J called. Part of the clones is not carried over; for the studies checked, unresolved V genes explain less than half of this, and the remainder is unexplained. V, J and clone size are those of that table, while D and trimming were read from the DNA. The sample has tens of thousands of clones on record, about nine tenths of them singletons. The ten largest account for more than 2% of the sample.

The meaning of the sample's time point label: after dendritic cell vaccination, including at tumor progression/relapse. Patients were selected on the basis of adequate residual fresh-frozen tumor tissue and more than two years of available survival data. Molecular status otherwise varied across the glioblastoma patients, but none of them carried an isocitrate dehydrogenase mutation. PBMC collection took place before vaccination, two weeks after the third vaccination, and at tumor progression if progression occurred. Genomic DNA was extracted with the Qiagen DNeasy Blood extraction Kit. This record belongs to a study of glioma-infiltrating T cells after dendritic cell vaccination (TCRdb year 2016). With respect to the entire study: A cohort of approximately 15 glioblastoma patients from Phase I and II dendritic cell vaccination trials was included, of whom 9 were newly diagnosed and 6 had recurrent disease. Patients received autologous tumor lysate-pulsed dendritic cell vaccination between about 2002 and 2013. The vaccine consisted of monocyte-derived dendritic cells cultured less than 9 days with IL-4 and GM-CSF, then pulsed overnight with autologous tumor lysate. Three intradermal dendritic cell vaccine injections were administered to patients at biweekly intervals in the arm below the axilla. In glioblastoma patients vaccinated with dendritic cells, deep sequencing of TCR beta CDR3 regions served to measure the amount of tumor-infiltrating lymphocytes and to compare repertoires between tumor and blood. Survival after dendritic cell vaccination was correlated with TCR sequencing metrics, including TIL content and tumor-blood repertoire overlap.

Results and caveats for the whole study, not just this receptor: The cohort was small and heterogeneous, few patients had complete blood and tumor sets, and even fewer had initial-recurrent tumor pairs. Longer time to progression and overall survival after dendritic cell vaccination were predicted by higher estimated pretreatment TIL content. TCR clonality showed no direct relationship with survival, which suggests that a diverse polyclonal response may be important. The three-group TCR overlap response model was described as speculative and requiring prospective validation.

This sequence originates from a human donor with glioblastoma. The chain links TRBV19 with TRBJ1-4, with 9 bases in between that match TRBD1. Sequences were derived from blood, sampled after dendritic cell vaccination. The bases are TGTGCCAGTAGTAGGGGGGACAGGGCTGGACCTAATGAAAAACTGTTTTTT. This encodes CASSRGDRAGPNEKLFF. With all but the CDR3 taken from the reference TRBV19 and TRBJ1-4 genes, the full variable domain is: DGGITQSPKYLFRKEGQNVTLSCEQNLNHDAMYWYRQDPGQGLRLIYYSQIVNDFQKGDIAEGYSVSREKKESFPLTVTSAQKNPTAFYLCASSRGDRAGPNEKLFFGSGTQLSVL.